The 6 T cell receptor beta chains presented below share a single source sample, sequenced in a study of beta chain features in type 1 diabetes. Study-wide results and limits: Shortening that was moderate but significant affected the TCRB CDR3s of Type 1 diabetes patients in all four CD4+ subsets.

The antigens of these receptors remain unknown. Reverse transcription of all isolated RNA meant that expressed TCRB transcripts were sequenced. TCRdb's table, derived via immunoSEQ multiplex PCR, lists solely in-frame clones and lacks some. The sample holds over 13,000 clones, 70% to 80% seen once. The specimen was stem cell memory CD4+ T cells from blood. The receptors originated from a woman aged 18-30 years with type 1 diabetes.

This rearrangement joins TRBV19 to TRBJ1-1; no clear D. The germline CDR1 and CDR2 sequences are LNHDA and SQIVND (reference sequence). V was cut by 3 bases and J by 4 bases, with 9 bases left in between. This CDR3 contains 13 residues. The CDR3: CASSIYGATEAFF. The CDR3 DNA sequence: TGTGCCAGTAGTATCTACGGTGCCACTGAAGCTTTCTTT.

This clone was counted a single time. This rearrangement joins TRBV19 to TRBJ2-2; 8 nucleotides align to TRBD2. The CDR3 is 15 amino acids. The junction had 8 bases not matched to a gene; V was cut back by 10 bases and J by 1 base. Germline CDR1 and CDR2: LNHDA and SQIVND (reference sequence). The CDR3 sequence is CATRNSGMNTGELFF. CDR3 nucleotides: TGTGCCACCCGGAATAGCGGGATGAACACCGGGGAGCTGTTTTTT.

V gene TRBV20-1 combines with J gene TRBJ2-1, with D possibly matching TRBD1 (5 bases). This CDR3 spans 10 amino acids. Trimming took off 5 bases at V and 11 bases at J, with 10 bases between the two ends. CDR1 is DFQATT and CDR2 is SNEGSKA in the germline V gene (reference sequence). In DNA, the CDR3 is TGCAGTGCTGGGGCCCTGAAGCAGTTCTTC. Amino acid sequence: CSAGALKQFF.

CDR3 protein: CASSLVVAGGVSGANVLTF. The CDR3 DNA is TGCGCCAGCAGCTTGGTGGTAGCGGGAGGCGTCTCTGGGGCCAACGTCCTGACTTTC. This sequence joins TRBV5-1 and TRBJ2-6; TRBD2 agrees at 10 bases. With 0 bases clipped from V and 0 bases from J, the junction kept 6 bases outside the gene matches. The V gene's germline CDR1 is SGHRS and CDR2 YFSETQ. The CDR3 spans 19 residues.

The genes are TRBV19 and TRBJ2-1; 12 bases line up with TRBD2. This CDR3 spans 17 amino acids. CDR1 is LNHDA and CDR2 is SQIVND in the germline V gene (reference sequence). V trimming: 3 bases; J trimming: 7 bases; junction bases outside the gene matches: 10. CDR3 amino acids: CASSMGGLAGGRNEQFF. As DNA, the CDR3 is TGTGCCAGTAGTATGGGGGGGCTAGCGGGAGGGCGGAATGAGCAGTTCTTC.

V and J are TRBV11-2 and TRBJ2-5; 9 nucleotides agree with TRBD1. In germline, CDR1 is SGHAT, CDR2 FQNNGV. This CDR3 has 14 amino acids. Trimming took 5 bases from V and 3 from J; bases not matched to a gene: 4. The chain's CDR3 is CASSPGTGKETQYF. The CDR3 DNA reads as TGTGCCAGCAGCCCCGGGACAGGGAAAGAGACCCAGTACTTC.